This TCR beta chain was documented in a study of vaccination effects on CD4 cells after COVID-19. Study observations and caveats: Healthy vaccinees had only 1 of 255 vaccine-induced clones cross-react with common cold coronaviruses.

TCRdb keeps only in-frame clones here, not all; method: immunoSEQ multiplex PCR. The sample lists tens of thousands of clones, 70% to 75% seen once, with 1.5% to 1.7% in the top ten. CD4+ T cells specific for antigen were expanded with viral peptide pools by the ViraFEST assay before sequencing. Researchers isolated CD4+ T cells once 9 to 11 days of culture had elapsed. Participants received two doses of either the BNT162b2 or mRNA-1273 vaccine. With approximately 9.8 ug/ml peptides and roughly 9.4 IU/ml IL-2, a few million PBMC per well were cultured. On both days 3 and 7, half of the culture medium was replaced with IL-2 medium. Remarks on this clone: What it binds is unknown.

CDR3 size: 13 residues. Germline V gene sequence: CDR1 ENHRY, CDR2 SYGVKD. V lost 4 bases and J 5 bases, leaving 11 bases between the germline ends. The receptor was isolated from a human donor who received a COVID-19 vaccine. This material consisted of CD4+ T cells from PBMCs cultured with HCoV-229E spike peptides, taken after COVID-19 vaccination. This chain links TRBV10-3 with TRBJ2-5, with a possible D match to TRBD1 (6 bases). The CDR3 nucleotides are TGTGCCATCAGTGCGGGCCAGGGGGAGACCCAGTACTTC. This sequence encodes CAISAGQGETQYF.